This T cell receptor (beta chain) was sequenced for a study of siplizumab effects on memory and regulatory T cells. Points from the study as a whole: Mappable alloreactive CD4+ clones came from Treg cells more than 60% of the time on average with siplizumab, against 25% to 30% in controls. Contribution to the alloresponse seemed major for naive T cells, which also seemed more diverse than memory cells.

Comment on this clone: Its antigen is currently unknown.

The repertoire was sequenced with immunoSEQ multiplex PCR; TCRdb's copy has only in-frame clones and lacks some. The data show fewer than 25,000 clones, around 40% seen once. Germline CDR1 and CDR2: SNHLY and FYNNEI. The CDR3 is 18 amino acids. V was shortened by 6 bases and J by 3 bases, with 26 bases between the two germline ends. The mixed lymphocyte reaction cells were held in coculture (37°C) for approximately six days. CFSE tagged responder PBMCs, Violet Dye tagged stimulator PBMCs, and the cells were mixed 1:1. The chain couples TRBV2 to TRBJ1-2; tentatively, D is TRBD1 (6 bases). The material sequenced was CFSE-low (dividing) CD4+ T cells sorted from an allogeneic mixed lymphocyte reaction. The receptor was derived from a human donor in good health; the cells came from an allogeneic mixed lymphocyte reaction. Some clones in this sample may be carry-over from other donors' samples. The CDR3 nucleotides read TGTGCCAGCAGGCCTGAACAAAGGACAGTCGGGACTTACTATGGCTACACCTTC. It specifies CASRPEQRTVGTYYGYTF.